This is a list of T cell receptor beta chains from one sample in a study of T cell responses to AZD1222 COVID-19 vaccine. TCRdb's copy holds only in-frame clones and misses some; the assay was immunoSEQ multiplex PCR. The sample has around 190,000 clones; 85% to 95% are singletons. The source material was peripheral blood, sampled 28 days after the second AZD1222 dose. The receptor set was obtained from an adult who received the AZD1222 COVID-19 vaccine. Each CDR3 is given with its conserved first and last residue. D genes are given only for firm matches. Rows give clone size only sometimes, using once, few, many, or a class for an expanded clone.

j_call: TRBJ1-6; clone_size: few; v_call: TRBV7-9; cdr3_length: 13; d_call: -; cdr3_nt: TGTGCCAGCAGCCCGGGGGGGAATTCACCCCTCCACTTT; cdr3_aa: CASSPGGNSPLHF
j_call: TRBJ1-2; clone_size: -; v_call: TRBV2; cdr3_length: 14; d_call: -; cdr3_nt: TGTGCCAGCGTCGCAGGGGAAAATAACTATGGCTACACCTTC; cdr3_aa: CASVAGENNYGYTF
j_call: TRBJ2-1; clone_size: -; v_call: TRBV4-1; cdr3_length: 15; d_call: TRBD2; cdr3_nt: TGCGCCAGCAGCCGTGGCGGGGGGATCAACAATGAGCAGTTCTTC; cdr3_aa: CASSRGGGINNEQFF
j_call: TRBJ1-3; clone_size: -; v_call: TRBV18; cdr3_length: 15; d_call: -; cdr3_nt: TGTGCCAGCTCACCACCCAACAGCTCTGGAAACACCATATATTTT; cdr3_aa: CASSPPNSSGNTIYF
j_call: TRBJ2-1; clone_size: -; v_call: TRBV30; cdr3_length: 17; d_call: TRBD2; cdr3_nt: TGTGCCTGGAGTCCAGCCGGGACTAGCGGGAGGGTAGCTGAGCAGTTCTTC; cdr3_aa: CAWSPAGTSGRVAEQFF
j_call: TRBJ1-2; clone_size: -; v_call: TRBV27; cdr3_length: 15; d_call: -; cdr3_nt: TGTGCCAGCAGTTTAGGGGGCGCGCAGATCTATGGCTACACCTTC; cdr3_aa: CASSLGGAQIYGYTF
j_call: TRBJ1-2; clone_size: -; v_call: TRBV27; cdr3_length: 13; d_call: TRBD1; cdr3_nt: TGTGCCAGCAATACAGGGGGCGTAAGGGGCTACACCTTC; cdr3_aa: CASNTGGVRGYTF
j_call: TRBJ1-3; clone_size: -; v_call: TRBV28; cdr3_length: 15; d_call: -; cdr3_nt: TGTGCCAGCAGTTTATCGTTGAACTCTGGAAACACCATATATTTT; cdr3_aa: CASSLSLNSGNTIYF
j_call: TRBJ1-2; clone_size: -; v_call: TRBV4-3; cdr3_length: 15; d_call: TRBD1; cdr3_nt: TGCGCCAGCAGCCAAGCGGGACAGGGGGGATTTGGCTACACCTTC; cdr3_aa: CASSQAGQGGFGYTF
j_call: TRBJ1-1; clone_size: -; v_call: TRBV2; cdr3_length: 12; d_call: -; cdr3_nt: TGTGCCAGCGGCCCGAGGCACACGGAAGCTTTCTTT; cdr3_aa: CASGPRHTEAFF
j_call: TRBJ2-5; clone_size: -; v_call: TRBV5-1; cdr3_length: 13; d_call: -; cdr3_nt: TGCGCCAGCAGCTTGGCCAGCGAAGAGACCCAGTACTTC; cdr3_aa: CASSLASEETQYF
j_call: TRBJ1-5; clone_size: -; v_call: TRBV5-5; cdr3_length: 14; d_call: -; cdr3_nt: TGTGCCAGCAGCTTTTCTACCGGGGATCAGCCCCAGCATTTT; cdr3_aa: CASSFSTGDQPQHF
j_call: TRBJ2-5; clone_size: -; v_call: TRBV7-9; cdr3_length: 13; d_call: -; cdr3_nt: TGTGCCAGCAGCCTAAGCGGACAAGAGACCCAGTACTTC; cdr3_aa: CASSLSGQETQYF
j_call: TRBJ1-1; clone_size: once; v_call: TRBV19; cdr3_length: 14; d_call: -; cdr3_nt: TGTGCCAGTATCCCGGCAGGGGTGAACACTGAAGCTTTCTTT; cdr3_aa: CASIPAGVNTEAFF
j_call: TRBJ1-2; clone_size: -; v_call: TRBV19; cdr3_length: 17; d_call: -; cdr3_nt: TGTGCCAGTAGTAACCTTGCGACGGGGGCGGATCACTATGGCTACACCTTC; cdr3_aa: CASSNLATGADHYGYTF